The 18 T cell receptor beta chains below come from one sample, sequenced in a study of T cells in Graves' hyperthyroidism and ophthalmopathy (dated by TCRdb to about 2019). The library was prepared using multiplex PCR. The instrument given in TCRdb is Illumina HiSeq 2000. TCR beta CDR3 regions were amplified from RNA transcripts. The first round of RT-PCR for the TCR CDR3 was performed with the HTBI primer set and the Qiagen OneStep RT-PCR kit. TCRdb cleaned the public reads at Q25 with fastp, built clones with MiXCR and kept in-frame beta chains. Merged by CDR3 protein, the rows form single entries marked with the most common genes and DNA. This sample comprises about 770,000 distinct CDR3 sequences, roughly a sixth of them detected only once. Clones ranked in the top ten supply approximately 16% of the sample. Sequenced: blood. Receptors originate from a woman between 50 and 59 years old with Graves' hyperthyroidism that later progressed to Graves' ophthalmopathy.

The sample holds many counts of this clonotype. The V call is TRBV5-1, the J call TRBJ2-3; maybe TRBD1 (5 bases). Trimming took 0 bases from V and 1 from J, leaving 9 bases between them. The CDR3 is 15 residues long. CDR1 and CDR2 from the germline V gene are SGHRS and YFSETQ. DNA of the CDR3: TGCGCCAGCAGCTTGGACGACAGCCGCACAGATACGCAGTATTTT. Its protein is CASSLDDSRTDTQYF.

This clonotype was detected many times. The chain joins TRBV19 to TRBJ1-1; D is undetermined. CDR3 size: 14 residues. V lost 9 bases, J lost 1 base, and 15 bases lay in between. Germline V gene data show CDR1 as LNHDA and CDR2 as SQIVND (reference sequence). The CDR3 nucleotides read TGTGCCAGCCGCGAGCACCAGGAGAACACTGAAGCTTTCTTT. It encodes CASREHQENTEAFF.

There are many counts of this clonotype. The chain has TRBV20-1 and TRBJ2-5; tentative D call: TRBD2 (6 bases). Germline CDR1 is DFQATT and CDR2 is SNEGSKA (reference sequence). This CDR3 is built from 16 residues. Trimming took 0 bases from V and 5 from J, leaving 19 bases between them. This CDR3 reads CSARDPEGGGWETQYF. CDR3 coding DNA: TGCAGTGCTAGAGATCCCGAGGGAGGAGGGTGGGAGACCCAGTACTTC.

V usage is TRBV29-1 and J usage is TRBJ2-5; 9 bases align to TRBD1. The CDR3 is made up of 13 amino acids. The germline V gene encodes CDR1 SQVTM and CDR2 ANQGSEA. Germline trimming cut 8 bases from V and 5 bases from J; bases unmatched to any gene: 9. The CDR3 reads CSITGTGSETQYF. In DNA form, the CDR3 reads TGCAGCATAACCGGGACAGGGTCCGAGACCCAGTACTTC.

This clonotype has more than one count but fewer than ten. The chain has TRBV3-1 and TRBJ2-2; weak D call: TRBD1 (6 bases). CDR3 length equals 16 residues. CDR1 is LGHDT and CDR2 is YNNKEL in the germline V gene (reference sequence). The V and J ends lost 4 bases and 4 bases respectively, with 16 bases between them. The CDR3 sequence: CASSPDPQGSTGELFF. The DNA of the CDR3 is TGTGCCAGCAGCCCGGATCCACAGGGTTCCACCGGGGAGCTGTTTTTT.

This clonotype was counted ten times or more. The gene calls are TRBV12-3 or TRBV12-4 and TRBJ1-5, with 7 bases that match TRBD1. This CDR3 spans 14 amino acids. The V segment lost 6 bases and the J segment 7 bases; nucleotides outside the gene matches: 9. Here the CDR3 DNA reads TGTGCCAGCAGAAATCAGGGGGTTGGGCAGCCCCAGCATTTT. This codes for CASRNQGVGQPQHF.

The CDR3 DNA sequence: TGTGCCAGCAGCTCCACCGGCCGGATAGGCAATGAGCAGTTCTTC. As protein: CASSSTGRIGNEQFF. The gene calls are TRBV7-3 and TRBJ2-1; D gene ambiguous. The germline V gene encodes CDR1 SGHTA and CDR2 FQGTGA. This CDR3 is built from 15 residues. V was cut by 4 bases and J by 6 bases, with 16 bases left in between.

A few counts support this clonotype. The J gene is TRBJ2-4, the V gene TRBV9, with TRBD2 as a possible D gene (5 bases). The V gene lost 3 bases and the J gene lost 6 bases, with 19 bases spanning the gap. Germline CDR1 SGDLS, CDR2 YYNGEE. The CDR3 runs to 16 residues. CDR3 DNA: TGTGCCAGCAGCGCGTCGAGGGTGGTAGAGCGAAACATTCAGTACTTC. Its translation: CASSASRVVERNIQYF.

The rearrangement links TRBV7-9 to TRBJ1-1; D unresolved. The CDR3 has 12 amino acids. V shed 1 base and J shed 11 bases, with 11 bases lying between them. Germline CDR1 SEHNR, CDR2 FQNEAQ (reference sequence). Written as DNA, the CDR3 is TGTGCCAGCAGCTTAGTCGGTGGCCCGGCTTTCTTT. Translating gives CASSLVGGPAFF. Supplemented by reference TRBV7-9 and TRBJ1-1, the full variable domain reads DTGVSQNPRHKITKRGQNVTFRCDPISEHNRLYWYRQTLGQGPEFLTYFQNEAQLEKSRLLSDRFSAERPKGSFSTLEIQRTEQGDSAMYLCASSLVGGPAFFGQGTRLTVV.

A word on this clonotype: This may be a read error, as it is one base from a much larger clone. Given the absence of the conserved phenylalanine or tryptophan at the CDR3 end, a read error is likely. J is TRBJ1-2 and V is TRBV3-1, with D possibly TRBD1 on 6 matching bases. CDR1 is LGHDT, CDR2 YNNKEL, per germline (reference sequence). The CDR3 has 14 residues. The V and J ends lost 5 bases and 5 bases respectively, with 15 bases between them. CDR3 loop: CASSSSGARYGYTL. The DNA for the CDR3 is TGTGCCAGCAGCTCCTCGGGGGCGCGGTATGGCTACACCCTC.

This clonotype was counted between two and nine times. The CDR3 sequence: CASRGQPNEKLFF. The CDR3 DNA sequence: TGTGCCAGTAGGGGACAGCCGAATGAAAAACTGTTTTTT. This chain links TRBV19 with TRBJ1-4; 7 nucleotides agree with TRBD1. The CDR3 length is 13 residues. The germline V gene has CDR1 LNHDA and CDR2 SQIVND (reference sequence). V was clipped by 6 bases and J by 5 bases; unmatched bases: 3. Full variable domain (rest looked up from reference TRBV19 and TRBJ1-4): DGGITQSPKYLFRKEGQNVTLSCEQNLNHDAMYWYRQDPGQGLRLIYYSQIVNDFQKGDIAEGYSVSREKKESFPLTVTSAQKNPTAFYLCASRGQPNEKLFFGSGTQLSVL.

This clonotype came up a few times. J is TRBJ2-1 and V is TRBV12-3 or TRBV12-4; D remains ambiguous. Trimming removed 2 bases at V and 10 bases at J, with 9 bases between. This CDR3 spans 12 amino acids. CDR3 coding DNA: TGTGCCAGCAGTTTATCTAATCGGGAGCAGTTCTTC. Amino acid sequence: CASSLSNREQFF.

The chain links TRBV2 to TRBJ2-7, with D maybe TRBD2 (7 bases). V was shortened by 4 bases and J by 2 bases, with 15 bases between the two germline ends. This CDR3 contains 15 residues. Germline CDR1 reads SNHLY; CDR2 reads FYNNEI. The CDR3: CASSGRRGGPYEQYF. The DNA for the CDR3 is TGTGCCAGCAGTGGAAGAAGGGGGGGACCCTACGAGCAGTACTTC. The full variable domain, its missing parts supplied by reference TRBV2 and TRBJ2-7, is EPEVTQTPSHQVTQMGQEVILRCVPISNHLYFYWYRQILGQKVEFLVSFYNNEISEKSEIFDDQFSVERPDGSNFTLKIRSTKLEDSAMYFCASSGRRGGPYEQYFGPGTRLTVT.

The sample holds many counts of this clonotype. The V and J genes are TRBV5-1 and TRBJ2-3; no definite D call. This CDR3 has 15 residues. V lost 5 bases, J lost 0 bases, and 13 bases lay in between. CDR1 is SGHRS, CDR2 YFSETQ, per germline. CDR3 loop: CASSEASASTDTQYF. The CDR3 bases are TGCGCCAGCAGTGAGGCCTCAGCCAGCACAGATACGCAGTATTTT.

The chain recombines TRBV10-3 with TRBJ2-2; 10 nucleotides agree with TRBD1. Germline lookup yields CDR1 ENHRY and CDR2 SYGVKD. CDR3 length: 13 amino acids. The J segment lost 5 bases and the V segment lost 7 bases, leaving 1 base of the junction unmatched. The CDR3 DNA reads as TGTGCCATCACGGGACAGGGGACCGGGGAGCTGTTTTTT. It is translated as CAITGQGTGELFF.

This clonotype was counted only a few times. The V call is TRBV7-2, the J call TRBJ2-1; possibly TRBD1 for D (5 bases). Trimming pared 0 bases from V and 7 bases from J, leaving 10 bases between. The CDR3 sequence is 14 residues long. The germline gives CDR1 SGHTA, CDR2 FQGNSA. Here the CDR3 reads CASSLAPNRNEQFF. CDR3 sequence (DNA): TGTGCCAGCAGCTTAGCCCCAAACAGGAATGAGCAGTTCTTC. Supplemented by reference TRBV7-2 and TRBJ2-1, the full variable domain reads GAGVSQSPSNKVTEKGKDVELRCDPISGHTALYWYRQSLGQGLEFLIYFQGNSAPDKSGLPSDRFSAERTGGSVSTLTIQRTQQEDSAVYLCASSLAPNRNEQFFGPGTRLTVL.

V is TRBV28 and J is TRBJ2-7, with 7 positions matching TRBD1. Germline loops: CDR1 MDHEN, CDR2 SYDVKM. V shed 4 bases, J shed 4 bases, and the junction held 7 bases outside the gene matches. CDR3 size: 14 residues. The CDR3 is CASSSRQGRYEQYF. In DNA form, the CDR3 reads TGTGCCAGCAGTTCCCGACAGGGCAGGTACGAGCAGTACTTC.

This clonotype came up many times. The chain is built from TRBV5-4 and TRBJ2-7, with 8 nucleotides matching TRBD2. The CDR3 runs to 15 residues. Germline V gene data show CDR1 as SGHNT and CDR2 as YYREEE (reference sequence). Trimming removed 4 bases from V and 2 bases from J; junction bases left unmatched: 8. CDR3 sequence reads: CASSPGGGGPYEQYF. The CDR3 coding sequence is TGTGCCAGCAGCCCAGGCGGCGGGGGGCCCTACGAGCAGTACTTC.